One and the same sample provided the 10 T cell receptor beta chains below, sequenced in a study of T-cell memory formation after mild COVID-19. Each CDR3 protein gets one entry after TCRdb re-called the 5' RACE reads with MiXCR. Of 270,000 or so distinct CDR3 sequences in the sample, over 15% were seen once. Material for sequencing was PBMCs or a T cell subset sorted from them (not recorded which). The receptors were gathered from a man younger than 35 who had mild COVID-19 (a few samples of this study predate the infection). Cell type and time point are not known.

The gene calls are TRBV4-3 and TRBJ2-3; no clear D gene. CDR1 and CDR2 (germline): LGHNA, YSLEER. CDR3 size: 15 residues. V was shortened by 0 bases and J by 2 bases, with 9 bases between the two germline ends. The CDR3 loop reads CASSQDHSPTDTQYF. DNA of the CDR3: TGCGCCAGCAGCCAAGATCACTCGCCCACAGATACGCAGTATTTT.

The rearrangement uses TRBV7-2 and TRBJ2-7; TRBD1 agrees at 9 bases. After removal of 6 bases from V and 4 bases from J, the junction contained 7 bases not matched to a gene. The CDR3 extends over 14 amino acids. Looked up from germline, CDR1 is SGHTA and CDR2 is FQGNSA. The CDR3 coding sequence is TGTGCCAGCAGTTTCGACAGGGGGTCGTACGAGCAGTACGTC. Protein product: CASSFDRGSYEQYV.

This clonotype was observed a few times. The V and J genes are TRBV4-3 and TRBJ2-3, with 10 bases matching TRBD2. Germline V gene data show CDR1 as LGHNA and CDR2 as YSLEER. Trimming cost V 0 bases and J 4 bases; bases outside gene matches: 4. This CDR3 has 16 residues. The CDR3 DNA reads as TGCGCCAGCAGCCAAGATGTAGCGGGGGGCTCAGATACGCAGTATTTT. It yields the protein CASSQDVAGGSDTQYF.

The rearrangement uses TRBV6-5 and TRBJ2-7; maybe TRBD2 (5 bases). CDR3 length: 14 amino acids. Germline-derived CDR1 and CDR2 are MNHEY and SVGAGI. Trimming shortened V by 6 bases and J by 2 bases, and 14 bases separated the two germline ends. The CDR3 protein is CASSFRDPTYEQYF. The CDR3 DNA reads TGTGCCAGCAGCTTCCGGGATCCTACCTACGAGCAGTACTTC.

The chain carries TRBV7-2 and TRBJ1-6, with D perhaps matching TRBD1 (6 bases). Germline CDR1 and CDR2: SGHTA and FQGNSA. The CDR3 totals 15 residues. Between the trimmed V and J ends, which lost 5 bases and 6 bases, there was a span of 14 bases. As DNA, the CDR3 is TGTGCCAGCAGCCCACAGGGCCTTCTTAATTCACCCCTCCACTTT. It yields the protein CASSPQGLLNSPLHF.

The table lists this clonotype with a few counts. The chain combines TRBV11-2 with TRBJ1-3, with D unresolved. The CDR3 runs to 14 residues. V was pared by 3 bases and J by 0 bases, with 6 bases between. Looked up from germline, CDR1 is SGHAT and CDR2 is FQNNGV. As DNA, the CDR3 is TGTGCCAGCAGCTTCCAGTCCTCTGGAAACACCATATATTTT. It codes for CASSFQSSGNTIYF.

This clonotype has just a few counts. This CDR3 is CASSYPGTTYEQYF. The CDR3 DNA is TGTGCCAGCAGTTACCCCGGGACTACCTACGAGCAGTACTTC. The V and J genes are TRBV7-2 and TRBJ2-7; 7 nucleotides align to TRBD2. CDR1 is SGHTA and CDR2 is FQGNSA in the germline V gene. Trimming at V came to 6 bases and at J to 2 bases, leaving 7 bases not matched to a gene. The CDR3 totals 14 residues.

This clonotype was recorded a few times. This sequence joins TRBV5-1 and TRBJ2-3, with TRBD2 matching 11 bases. Germline V gene sequence: CDR1 SGHRS, CDR2 YFSETQ. The CDR3 is 17 amino acids. Germline trimming cut 0 bases from V and 4 bases from J; bases unmatched to any gene: 7. The CDR3 DNA follows: TGCGCCAGCAGCTTGGATCTAGCGGGGGGTGGGCCAGATACGCAGTATTTT. This gives the protein CASSLDLAGGGPDTQYF.

The sample holds a few counts of this clonotype. The chain carries TRBV7-9 and TRBJ2-1, with D perhaps given as TRBD1 or TRBD2 (5 bases each). Germline assignment: CDR1 SEHNR and CDR2 FQNEAQ (reference sequence). Trimming pared 3 bases from V and 6 bases from J, leaving 9 bases between. This CDR3 region has 13 residues. Here the CDR3 DNA reads TGTGCCAGCAGCTTTGGGACGCCCAATGAGCAGTTCTTC. Translation: CASSFGTPNEQFF.

There are many counts of this clonotype. The chain joins TRBV5-1 to TRBJ1-3; maybe TRBD1 (5 bases). V lost 1 base, J lost 4 bases, and 15 bases lay in between. Per the germline V gene, CDR1 is SGHRS and CDR2 is YFSETQ. The CDR3 runs 16 residues. The CDR3: CASSLWPSGTGNTIYF. The CDR3 DNA reads as TGCGCCAGCAGCTTGTGGCCGTCGGGGACCGGAAACACCATATATTTT.